These 5 T cell receptor beta chains were all obtained from the same sample, sequenced in a study of OX40 agonist ivuxolimab in advanced cancers. Assay: immunoSEQ multiplex PCR; the TCRdb copy retains only in-frame clones and omits some. The table shows 100,000 or so clones, with more than 85% occurring only once. The source was CD4+ or CD8+ T cells sorted from blood, collected in a trial of the OX40 agonist ivuxolimab. The receptors derive from an adult with an advanced solid tumor such as melanoma, head and neck, liver or kidney cancer.

At least ten counts were recorded for this clone. The CDR3 DNA is TGTGCCAGCAGCCCGACAGGGGGAACTGAAGCTTTCTTT. Translation gives CASSPTGGTEAFF. The V gene is TRBV7-9, the J gene TRBJ1-1, with 9 positions matching TRBD1. V was pared by 5 bases and J by 5 bases, with 3 bases of the junction left unmatched. The CDR3 contains 13 residues. Germline-derived CDR1 and CDR2 are SEHNR and FQNEAQ (reference sequence).

By share, this clone ranks as medium-sized. V gene TRBV9 combines with J gene TRBJ2-3; 16 bases match TRBD2. The CDR3 runs 18 residues. The ends lost 2 bases at V and 5 bases at J; junction bases unmatched: 8. Per the germline V gene, CDR1 is SGDLS and CDR2 is YYNGEE. CDR3 in amino acids: CASSVSGLAGGPGDTQYF. The CDR3 DNA reads TGTGCCAGCAGCGTTTCGGGACTAGCGGGAGGGCCGGGAGATACGCAGTATTTT.

This clone was observed a handful of times. The J gene is TRBJ1-1, the V gene TRBV18, with unresolved D. CDR1 KGHSH and CDR2 LQKENI come from the germline V gene. Between the trimmed V and J ends, which lost 5 bases and 5 bases, there was a span of 9 bases. The CDR3 extends over 12 amino acids. Here the CDR3 reads CASSSRQTEAFF. CDR3 DNA: TGTGCCAGCTCATCCAGACAAACTGAAGCTTTCTTT.

The chain is built from TRBV12-5 and TRBJ2-7; D is uncertain. Deletions cut 4 bases from V and 4 bases from J, with 14 bases between. Germline-derived CDR1 and CDR2 are LGHNT and FRNRAP. The CDR3 has 14 residues. CDR3 nucleotides: TGTGCTAGTGGTTCATCCGATTGGGATTACGAGCAGTACTTC. Encoded protein: CASGSSDWDYEQYF.

The V gene is TRBV13, the J gene TRBJ2-1, with TRBD2 matching 9 bases. Germline CDR1 and CDR2: PRHDT and FYEKMQ (reference sequence). This CDR3 region has 13 residues. V shed 7 bases, J shed 7 bases, and the junction held 5 bases outside the gene matches. The CDR3 is CASIVSGRNEQFF. For the CDR3, the DNA is TGTGCCAGCATCGTTAGCGGGAGAAATGAGCAGTTCTTC.